These 5 T cell receptor beta chains were sequenced from one sample in a study of T cell repertoires in cytomegalovirus infection. From the reads, TCRdb called clonotypes with MiXCR, one entry per CDR3 protein. Altogether a few hundred thousand distinct CDR3 sequences are present, roughly 29% being singletons, with the ten largest covering around 14%. Material for sequencing was PBMCs. These receptors originate from a human donor in good health (CMV status not recorded). Some clones in this sample may be carry-over from other donors' samples.

The CDR3 DNA reads as TGTGCCAGCAGCTATAATAGCGGGAAAGAGGCTTACACAGATACGCAGTATTTT. It is translated as CASSYNSGKEAYTDTQYF. V usage is TRBV7-2 and J usage is TRBJ2-3; 8 bases map to TRBD2. With V trimmed by 4 bases and J by 2 bases, 14 bases remained unmatched. This CDR3 region has 18 residues. The germline V gene has CDR1 SGHTA and CDR2 FQGNSA.

This clonotype was recorded a few times. This sequence joins TRBV6-2 or TRBV6-3 and TRBJ1-1; no definite D call. CDR1 and CDR2 from the germline V gene are MNHEY and SVGEGT. This CDR3 has 15 amino acids. Trimming left V 0 bases short and J 4 bases short, with 12 bases between. CDR3 sequence reads: CASSYSTPRSTEAFF. The CDR3 DNA reads TGTGCCAGCAGTTACTCGACCCCCAGGAGCACTGAAGCTTTCTTT.

This clonotype was detected ten times or more. J is TRBJ1-5 and V is TRBV6-6; 7 nucleotides align to TRBD1. Germline values: CDR1 MNHNY, CDR2 SVGAGI (reference sequence). The CDR3 totals 15 residues. J was trimmed by 2 bases and V by 2 bases; bases with no gene match: 3. CDR3 nucleotide sequence: TGTGCCAGCAGTTACATCCAGGGGGGCAATCAGCCCCAGCATTTT. Translation gives CASSYIQGGNQPQHF.

CDR3 nucleotide sequence: TGTGCCAGCAGCCACAGCTACGCCGGGGAGCTGTTTTTT. It is translated as CASSHSYAGELFF. The chain has TRBV4-2 and TRBJ2-2; no clear D. Between the trimmed V and J ends, which lost 3 bases and 6 bases, there was a span of 8 bases. The CDR3 has 13 residues. Germline CDR1 reads LGHNA; CDR2 reads YNFKEQ.

This clonotype was counted a single time. The chain combines TRBV7-6 with TRBJ2-4; D unclear. The V gene lost 7 bases and the J gene lost 6 bases, with 13 bases spanning the gap. This CDR3 has 13 amino acids. CDR1 and CDR2 (germline): SGHVS, FNYEAQ. The CDR3 spells CASNLQAGNIQYF. CDR3 coding DNA: TGTGCCAGCAACCTCCAGGCCGGAAACATTCAGTACTTC. The variable domain in full, completed from reference TRBV7-6 and TRBJ2-4, reads GAGVSQSPRYKVTKRGQDVALRCDPISGHVSLYWYRQALGQGPEFLTYFNYEAQQDKSGLPNDRFSAERPEGSISTLTIQRTEQRDSAMYRCASNLQAGNIQYFGAGTRLSVL.